This T cell receptor (beta chain) was retrieved from a study of CD8 T cells in Susac syndrome. A quantity of about 0.5 to 1 ug RNA underwent reverse transcription using random hexamers. Each CDR3 protein is one row after TCRdb ran MiXCR on the immunoSEQ multiplex PCR reads. This sample has over 150,000 distinct CDR3 sequences, with about 96% found just once. Germline V gene lookup returns CDR1 DFQATT and CDR2 SNEGSKA (reference sequence). V gave up 6 bases and J gave up 6 bases, with 17 bases separating them. CDR3 length: 13 residues. V and J are TRBV20-1 and TRBJ1-1; D unresolved. This sequence originates from a human donor with Susac syndrome. Sequenced sample: CD4+ T cells from PBMCs. CDR3 region: CSAPSPGRAEAFF. The CDR3 coding sequence is TGCAGTGCCCCCTCCCCGGGGAGGGCTGAAGCTTTCTTT.